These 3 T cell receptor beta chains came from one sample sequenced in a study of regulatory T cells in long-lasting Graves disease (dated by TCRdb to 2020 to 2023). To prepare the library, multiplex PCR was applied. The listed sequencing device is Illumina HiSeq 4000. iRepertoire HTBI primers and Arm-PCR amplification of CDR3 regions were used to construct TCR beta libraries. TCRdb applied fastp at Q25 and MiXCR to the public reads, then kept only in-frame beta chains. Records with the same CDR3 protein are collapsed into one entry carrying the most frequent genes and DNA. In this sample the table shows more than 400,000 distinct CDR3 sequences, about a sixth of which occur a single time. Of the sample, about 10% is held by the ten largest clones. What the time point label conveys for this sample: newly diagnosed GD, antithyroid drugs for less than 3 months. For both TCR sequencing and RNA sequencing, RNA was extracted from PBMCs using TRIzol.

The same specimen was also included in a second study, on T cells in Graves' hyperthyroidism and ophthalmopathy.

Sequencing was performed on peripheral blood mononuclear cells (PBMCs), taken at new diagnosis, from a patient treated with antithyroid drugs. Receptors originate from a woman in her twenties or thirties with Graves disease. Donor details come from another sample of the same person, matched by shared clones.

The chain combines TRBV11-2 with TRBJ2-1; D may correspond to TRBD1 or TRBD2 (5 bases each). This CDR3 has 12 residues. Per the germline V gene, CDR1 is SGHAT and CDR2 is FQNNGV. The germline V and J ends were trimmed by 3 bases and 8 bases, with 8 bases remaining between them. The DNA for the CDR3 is TGTGCCAGCAGCTTTTCGGGACATGAGCAGTTCTTC. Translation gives CASSFSGHEQFF. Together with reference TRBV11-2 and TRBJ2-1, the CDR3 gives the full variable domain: EAGVAQSPRYKIIEKRQSVAFWCNPISGHATLYWYQQILGQGPKLLIQFQNNGVVDDSQLPKDRFSAERLKGVDSTLKIQPAKLEDSAVYLCASSFSGHEQFFGPGTRLTVL.

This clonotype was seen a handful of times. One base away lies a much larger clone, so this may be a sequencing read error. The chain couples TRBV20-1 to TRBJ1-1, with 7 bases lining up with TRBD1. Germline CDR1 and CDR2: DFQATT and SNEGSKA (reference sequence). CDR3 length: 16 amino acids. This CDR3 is CSARVDREAANTETFF. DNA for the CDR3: TGCAGTGCTAGAGTAGACAGGGAGGCGGCGAACACTGAAACTTTCTTT.

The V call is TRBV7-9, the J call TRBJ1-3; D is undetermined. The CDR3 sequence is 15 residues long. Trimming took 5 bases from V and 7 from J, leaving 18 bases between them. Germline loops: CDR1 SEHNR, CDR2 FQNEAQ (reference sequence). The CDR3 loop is CASSRTGTLGNTIYF. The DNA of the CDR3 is TGTGCCAGCAGCCGGACTGGCACCCTGGGGAACACCATATATTTT. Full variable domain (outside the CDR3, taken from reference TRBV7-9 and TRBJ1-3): DTGVSQNPRHKITKRGQNVTFRCDPISEHNRLYWYRQTLGQGPEFLTYFQNEAQLEKSRLLSDRFSAERPKGSFSTLEIQRTEQGDSAMYLCASSRTGTLGNTIYFGEGSWLTVV.